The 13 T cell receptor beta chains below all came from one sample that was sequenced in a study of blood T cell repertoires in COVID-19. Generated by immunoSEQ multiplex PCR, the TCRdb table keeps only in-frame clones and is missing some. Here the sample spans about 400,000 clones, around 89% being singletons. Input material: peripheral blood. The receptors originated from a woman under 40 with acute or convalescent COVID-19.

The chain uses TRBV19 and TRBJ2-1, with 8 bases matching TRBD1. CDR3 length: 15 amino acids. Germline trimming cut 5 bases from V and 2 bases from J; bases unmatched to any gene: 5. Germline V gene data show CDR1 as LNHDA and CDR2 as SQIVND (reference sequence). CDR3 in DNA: TGTGCCAGTAGTTTTGGACAGGGACCCTACAATGAGCAGTTCTTC. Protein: CASSFGQGPYNEQFF.

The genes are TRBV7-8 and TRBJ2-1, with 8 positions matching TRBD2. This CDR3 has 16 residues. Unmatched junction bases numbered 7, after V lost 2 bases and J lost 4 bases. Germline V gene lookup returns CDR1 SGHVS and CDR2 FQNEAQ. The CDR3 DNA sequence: TGTGCCAGCAGCTTACCCATTAGCGGGGTTTACAATGAGCAGTTCTTC. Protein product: CASSLPISGVYNEQFF.

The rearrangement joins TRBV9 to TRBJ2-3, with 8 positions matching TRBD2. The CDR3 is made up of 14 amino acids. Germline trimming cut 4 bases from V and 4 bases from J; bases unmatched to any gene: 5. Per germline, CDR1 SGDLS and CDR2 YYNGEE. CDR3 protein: CASSPGGVPDTQYF. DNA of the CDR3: TGTGCCAGCAGCCCCGGGGGGGTCCCAGATACGCAGTATTTT. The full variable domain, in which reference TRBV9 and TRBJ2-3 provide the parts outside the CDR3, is DSGVTQTPKHLITATGQRVTLRCSPRSGDLSVYWYQQSLDQGLQFLIQYYNGEERAKGNILERFSAQQFPDLHSELNLSSLELGDSALYFCASSPGGVPDTQYFGPGTRLTVL.

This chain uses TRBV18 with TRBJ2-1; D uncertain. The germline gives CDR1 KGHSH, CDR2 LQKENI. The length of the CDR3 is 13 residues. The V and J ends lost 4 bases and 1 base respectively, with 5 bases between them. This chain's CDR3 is CASSLSSYNEQFF. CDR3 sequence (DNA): TGTGCCAGCTCACTGTCGTCCTACAATGAGCAGTTCTTC.

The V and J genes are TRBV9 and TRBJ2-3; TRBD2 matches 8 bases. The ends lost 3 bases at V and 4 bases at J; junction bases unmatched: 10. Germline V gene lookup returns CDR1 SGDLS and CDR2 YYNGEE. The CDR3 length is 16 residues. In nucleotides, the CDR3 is TGTGCCAGCAGCGGTCCTGCGGGGGGATTGGCAGATACGCAGTATTTT. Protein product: CASSGPAGGLADTQYF.

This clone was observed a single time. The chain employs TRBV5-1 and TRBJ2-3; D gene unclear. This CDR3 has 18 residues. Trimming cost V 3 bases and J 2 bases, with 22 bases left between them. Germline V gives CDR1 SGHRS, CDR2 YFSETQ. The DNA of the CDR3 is TGCGCCAGCAGCTCTTTGGTGGCCCGAAGTTCCCCCACAGATACGCAGTATTTT. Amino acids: CASSSLVARSSPTDTQYF.

The CDR3 is CASSSLPGLAASNEQFF. In DNA, the CDR3 is TGCGCCAGCAGCTCCCTCCCCGGACTAGCAGCGTCCAATGAGCAGTTCTTC. The chain employs TRBV5-1 and TRBJ2-1, with TRBD2 matching over 8 bases. The CDR3 has 17 amino acids. Germline CDR1 is SGHRS and CDR2 is YFSETQ. J gave up 6 bases and V 3 bases, and 14 bases lay outside the gene matches.

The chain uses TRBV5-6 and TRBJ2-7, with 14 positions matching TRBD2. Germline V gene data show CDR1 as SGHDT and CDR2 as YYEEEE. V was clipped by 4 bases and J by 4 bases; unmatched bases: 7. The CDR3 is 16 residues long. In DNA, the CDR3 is TGTGCCAGCAGCAACGGACTAGCGGGGGGCCTATACGAGCAGTACTTC. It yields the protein CASSNGLAGGLYEQYF.

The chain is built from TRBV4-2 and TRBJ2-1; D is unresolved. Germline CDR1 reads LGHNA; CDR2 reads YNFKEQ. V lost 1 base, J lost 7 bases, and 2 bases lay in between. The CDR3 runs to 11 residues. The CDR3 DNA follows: TGTGCCAGCAGCCAAGCGAATGAGCAGTTCTTC. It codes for CASSQANEQFF.

CDR3 in DNA: TGTGCCAGCAGTTCCGACAACATTATTAGAGCTTTCTTT. Translation gives CASSSDNIIRAFF. The rearrangement links TRBV12-3 or TRBV12-4 to TRBJ1-1; D is ambiguous. The CDR3 totals 13 residues. Trimming shortened V by 4 bases and J by 10 bases, and 16 bases separated the two germline ends.

CDR3 sequence reads: CASSRSGRTYEQYF. CDR3 sequence (DNA): TGTGCCAGCAGTCGATCGGGGAGAACCTACGAGCAGTACTTC. The chain joins TRBV6-6 to TRBJ2-7, with TRBD2 as a possible D gene (5 bases). CDR3 size: 14 residues. CDR1 is MNHNY, CDR2 SVGAGI, per germline (reference sequence). V gave up 5 bases and J gave up 2 bases, with 13 bases separating them.

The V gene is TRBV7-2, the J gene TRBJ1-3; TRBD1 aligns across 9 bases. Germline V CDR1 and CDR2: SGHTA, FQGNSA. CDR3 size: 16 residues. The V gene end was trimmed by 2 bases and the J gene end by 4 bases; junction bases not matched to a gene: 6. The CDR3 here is CASSLTGGAGGNTIYF. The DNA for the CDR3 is TGTGCCAGCAGCTTAACAGGGGGCGCGGGGGGAAACACCATATATTTT.

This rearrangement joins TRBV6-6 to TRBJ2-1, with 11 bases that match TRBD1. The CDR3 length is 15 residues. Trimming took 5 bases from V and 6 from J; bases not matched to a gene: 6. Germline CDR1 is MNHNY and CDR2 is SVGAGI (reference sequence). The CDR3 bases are TGTGCCAGCAGTGAGGGACAGGGGGAGGGCAATGAGCAGTTCTTC. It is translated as CASSEGQGEGNEQFF.